This entry lists 8 T cell receptor beta chains sequenced from one sample in a study of blood T cell repertoires in COVID-19. Method: immunoSEQ multiplex PCR; TCRdb's copy keeps in-frame clones and lacks some. Found here are fewer than 400,000 clones, more than 75% of them singletons; the top ten hold around 2.9%. The sequenced material came from peripheral blood. Receptor source: a human donor in a cohort sampled during active COVID-19.

The V call is TRBV19, the J call TRBJ2-6; the D gene is possibly TRBD2 (5 bases). Looked up from germline, CDR1 is LNHDA and CDR2 is SQIVND (reference sequence). There are 17 residues in the CDR3. V lost 3 bases and J 0 bases, leaving 12 bases between the germline ends. The CDR3 reads CASSIRGPNSGANVLTF. Written as DNA, the CDR3 is TGTGCCAGTAGTATTAGAGGGCCTAACTCTGGGGCCAACGTCCTGACTTTC.

Concerning this clone itself: The identical CDR3 is also encoded by other nucleotide sequences in the sample. Here the CDR3 reads CASSIRGDYGYTF. The CDR3, as DNA: TGTGCCAGTAGTATTCGGGGGGACTATGGCTACACCTTC. V is TRBV19 and J is TRBJ1-2, with a tentative D call TRBD1 (5 bases). Germline CDR1 reads LNHDA; CDR2 reads SQIVND (reference sequence). The V end was cut by 3 bases, the J end by 3 bases, with 8 bases between. CDR3 length: 13 residues.

The chain combines TRBV7-3 with TRBJ2-4; 8 positions agree with TRBD2. CDR1 SGHTA and CDR2 FQGTGA come from the germline V gene. CDR3 length: 15 amino acids. Losses at the gene ends were 1 base for V and 6 bases for J; bases not matched to a gene: 5. CDR3 region: CASSLRSGSPNIQYF. Here the CDR3 DNA reads TGTGCCAGCAGCTTAAGGAGCGGGAGTCCAAACATTCAGTACTTC.

This chain connects TRBV4-2 to TRBJ1-6, with TRBD1 as a possible D gene (6 bases). The CDR3 spans 15 residues. V was shortened by 1 base and J by 9 bases, with 13 bases between the two germline ends. Germline-derived CDR1 and CDR2 are LGHNA and YNFKEQ. CDR3 sequence: CASSQGYRAGSPLHF. CDR3 sequence (DNA): TGTGCCAGCAGCCAAGGATACAGGGCCGGTTCACCCCTCCACTTT.

The chain employs TRBV5-5 and TRBJ2-7; possible D gene TRBD1, 5 bases. Germline CDR1 reads SGHKS; CDR2 reads YYEKEE (reference sequence). CDR3 length: 12 amino acids. V dropped 4 bases and J dropped 1 base, with 6 bases sitting between them. CDR3 residues: CASSPGSYEQYF. The CDR3 bases are TGTGCCAGCAGCCCAGGGTCCTACGAGCAGTACTTC.

This chain joins TRBV6-5 and TRBJ1-1; 10 bases are shared with TRBD1. The trim removed 5 bases at V and 3 bases at J, leaving 3 bases unmatched. This CDR3 is 14 amino acids long. Germline assignment: CDR1 MNHEY and CDR2 SVGAGI. CDR3 bases: TGTGCCAGCAGTAGGACAGGGGGGGACACTGAAGCTTTCTTT. As protein: CASSRTGGDTEAFF.

This clone was recorded once. V gene TRBV11-3 combines with J gene TRBJ2-3, with 7 bases identical to TRBD1. J gave up 2 bases and V 5 bases, and 7 bases lay outside the gene matches. Per germline, CDR1 SGHNT and CDR2 YENEEA. CDR3 length equals 15 residues. The CDR3 spells CASSPGTASTDTQYF. DNA for the CDR3: TGTGCCAGCAGCCCAGGGACAGCCTCCACAGATACGCAGTATTTT.

The CDR3 loop reads CASSLGTGNTGELFF. Written as DNA, the CDR3 is TGCGCCAGCAGCTTGGGGACAGGGAACACCGGGGAGCTGTTTTTT. The rearrangement links TRBV5-1 to TRBJ2-2; 7 positions agree with TRBD1. The V segment lost 0 bases and the J segment 1 base; nucleotides outside the gene matches: 0. CDR3 length equals 15 residues. CDR1 SGHRS and CDR2 YFSETQ come from the germline V gene.